These 2 T cell receptor beta chains share one sample of origin, sequenced in a study of T cell changes during pregnancy in multiple sclerosis. The data were produced by immunoSEQ multiplex PCR, yet TCRdb's version contains in-frame clones alone and is incomplete. The table shows some 60,000 clones, with 93% occurring only once. Material: peripheral blood, obtained after pregnancy. Receptors originate from a female donor with multiple sclerosis, enrolled in a pregnancy study.

V usage is TRBV5-1 and J usage is TRBJ1-4, with 9 bases identical to TRBD1. The germline V gene has CDR1 SGHRS and CDR2 YFSETQ. Trimming removed 4 bases from V and 8 bases from J; junction bases left unmatched: 9. This CDR3 has 15 residues. The CDR3 protein is CASSAWDRVKEKLFF. CDR3 DNA sequence: TGCGCCAGCAGCGCCTGGGACAGGGTTAAAGAAAAACTGTTTTTT.

This chain connects TRBV15 to TRBJ2-3, with D possibly TRBD2 on 6 matching bases. The CDR3 length is 17 residues. The V gene's germline CDR1 is LNHNV and CDR2 YYDKDF (reference sequence). The V and J ends lost 4 bases and 2 bases respectively, with 19 bases between them. The DNA for the CDR3 is TGTGCCACCAGCACTCAACCTAGCGTGACTATCACAGATACGCAGTATTTT. Translating gives CATSTQPSVTITDTQYF. Full variable domain (rest looked up from reference TRBV15 and TRBJ2-3): DAMVIQNPRYQVTQFGKPVTLSCSQTLNHNVMYWYQQKSSQAPKLLFHYYDKDFNNEADTPDNFQSRRPNTSFCFLDIRSPGLGDTAMYLCATSTQPSVTITDTQYFGPGTRLTVL.